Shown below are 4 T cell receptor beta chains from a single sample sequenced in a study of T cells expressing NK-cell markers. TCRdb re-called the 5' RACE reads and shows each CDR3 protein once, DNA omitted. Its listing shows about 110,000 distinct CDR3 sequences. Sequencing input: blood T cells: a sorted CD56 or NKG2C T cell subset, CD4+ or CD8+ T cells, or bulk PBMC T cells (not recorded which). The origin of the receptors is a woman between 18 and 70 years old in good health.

The CDR3: CASSLRTETANTGELFF. V and J are TRBV7-3 and TRBJ2-2; TCRdb returns TRBD2, unconfirmable since there is no DNA. The germline V gene has CDR1 SGHTA and CDR2 FQGTGA. The CDR3 contains 17 residues.

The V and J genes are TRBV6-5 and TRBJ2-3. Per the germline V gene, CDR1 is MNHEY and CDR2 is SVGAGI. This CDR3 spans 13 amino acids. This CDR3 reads CASSWKDGDTQYF.

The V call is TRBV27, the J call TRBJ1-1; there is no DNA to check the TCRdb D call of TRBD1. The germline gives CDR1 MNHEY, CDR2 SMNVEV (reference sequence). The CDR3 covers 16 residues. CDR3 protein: CASSAWAGGRDTEAFF.

CDR3 sequence reads: CASSGGTSGSYTYNEQFF. The chain recombines TRBV5-1 with TRBJ2-1; lacking DNA, the TRBD2 call made by TCRdb goes unchecked. The CDR3 runs to 18 residues. From germline, CDR1 is SGHRS and CDR2 YFSETQ.